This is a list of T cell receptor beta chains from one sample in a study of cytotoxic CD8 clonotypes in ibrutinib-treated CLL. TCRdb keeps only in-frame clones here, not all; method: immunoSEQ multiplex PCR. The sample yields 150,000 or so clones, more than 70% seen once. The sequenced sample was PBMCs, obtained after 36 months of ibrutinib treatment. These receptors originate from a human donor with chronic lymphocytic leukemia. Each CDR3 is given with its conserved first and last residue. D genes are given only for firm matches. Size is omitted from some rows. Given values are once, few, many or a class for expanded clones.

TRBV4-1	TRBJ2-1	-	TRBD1	TGCGCCAGCAGGGCCCCGGGACAGAGATACAATGAGCAGTTCTTC	CASRAPGQRYNEQFF
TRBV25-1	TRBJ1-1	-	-	TGTGCCAGCAGTCGTCAGGGATTGGGCACTGAAGCTTTCTTT	CASSRQGLGTEAFF
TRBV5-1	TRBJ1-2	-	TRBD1	TGCGCCAGCAGCTCCGCCCCCGGGACAGGGGCCGGCTACACCTTC	CASSSAPGTGAGYTF
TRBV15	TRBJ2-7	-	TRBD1	TGTGCCACCAGCAGAGATAGGGGGACAGGGCCCTACGAGCAGTACTTC	CATSRDRGTGPYEQYF
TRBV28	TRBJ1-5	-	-	TGTGCCAGCAGTCCCTGGACCGCATTCAATCAGCCCCAGCATTTT	CASSPWTAFNQPQHF
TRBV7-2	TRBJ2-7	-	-	TGTGCCAGCAGCTTAGTCCGGGGCGAGCAGTACTTC	CASSLVRGEQYF
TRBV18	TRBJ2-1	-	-	TGTGCCAGCTCACCAACAACAGCATACAATGAGCAGTTCTTC	CASSPTTAYNEQFF
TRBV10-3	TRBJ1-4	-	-	TGTGCCATCAGTGAGTCGCCGGACCCAAATGAAAAACTGTTTTTT	CAISESPDPNEKLFF
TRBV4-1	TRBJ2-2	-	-	TGCGCCAGCAGCCAATTCGGTGTCGGGCGGAACACCGGGGAGCTGTTTTTT	CASSQFGVGRNTGELFF
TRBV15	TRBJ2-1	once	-	TGTGCCACCAGCAGAGATCCAGGAAACAATGAGCAGTTCTTC	CATSRDPGNNEQFF
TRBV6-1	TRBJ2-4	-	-	TGTGCCAGCATTAAGGACGGGGCGAACATTCAGTACTTC	CASIKDGANIQYF
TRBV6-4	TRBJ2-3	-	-	TGTGCCAGCAGTGACTCGGGTCAACCTAGCACAGATACGCAGTATTTT	CASSDSGQPSTDTQYF